This T cell receptor beta chain was recovered during a study of cytomegalovirus exposure and HLA in healthy donors. Regarding the study as a whole: In a later analysis, an Asian-associated ancestry cluster reportedly showed fewer N-insertions than the approximately 670-donor mean.

About this clone itself: The antigen is not known.

The CDR3 loop spans 15 amino acids. CDR1 SGHRS and CDR2 YFSETQ come from the germline V gene. The V end lost 0 bases, the J end lost 6 bases, and 13 bases lay between the germline ends. PCR amplification relied on 60 Vbeta primers (plus 13 Jbeta primers). Libraries were prepared by immunoSEQ multiplex PCR; TCRdb keeps only in-frame clonotypes and omits some of them. Of 90,000 to 120,000 clones in the sample, around 76% were seen once. The sample consisted of PBMCs. The V and J genes are TRBV5-1 and TRBJ2-1; tentatively, D is TRBD2 (6 bases). This clonotype was sampled from a man between 18 and 29 years old in good health and CMV-seronegative. The DNA for the CDR3 is TGCGCCAGCAGCTTGGACGGGACTGCTAGCAATGAGCAGTTCTTC. Amino acid sequence: CASSLDGTASNEQFF.